A selection of T cell receptor beta chains follows, all from one sample in a study of blood T cell repertoires in COVID-19. This table comes from immunoSEQ multiplex PCR, and its TCRdb copy is limited to in-frame clones, with some not included. The sample includes about 270,000 clones, around 93% of them seen just once. The material sequenced was PBMCs or T cells enriched from blood (not recorded which). These receptors all stem from a middle-aged man who had been exposed to COVID-19. CDR3s include the opening cysteine and the closing phenylalanine or tryptophan. The order of the fields is J gene, V gene, D gene, clone size, CDR3 DNA, CDR3 protein. The D gene is left open where the match is weak. Not all rows give a size; the values are once, few, many and, for expanded clones, a class.

j_gene: TRBJ1-3; v_gene: TRBV30; d_gene: NA; abundance: NA; CDR3nt: TGTGCCTGGAGTTCCCCAACCGGGGTCAACTCTGGAAACACCATATATTTT; CDR3aa: CAWSSPTGVNSGNTIYF
j_gene: TRBJ1-1; v_gene: TRBV11-1; d_gene: NA; abundance: NA; CDR3nt: TGTGCCAGCAGCGCAGTACAGGGTCCGAACACTGAAGCTTTCTTT; CDR3aa: CASSAVQGPNTEAFF
j_gene: TRBJ2-7; v_gene: TRBV11-1; d_gene: TRBD1; abundance: NA; CDR3nt: TGTGCCAGCAGCTCGGGGACAGGGGGTTCCTACGAGCAGTACTTC; CDR3aa: CASSSGTGGSYEQYF
j_gene: TRBJ2-7; v_gene: TRBV2; d_gene: TRBD1; abundance: NA; CDR3nt: TGTGCCAGCAGAACCGGGACAGGGGTACCCTACTTC; CDR3aa: CASRTGTGVPYF
j_gene: TRBJ1-4; v_gene: TRBV7-9; d_gene: TRBD1; abundance: NA; CDR3nt: TGTGCCAGCAGCACCCGCGGAGGGGGCGTCACTAATGAAAAACTGTTTTTT; CDR3aa: CASSTRGGGVTNEKLFF
j_gene: TRBJ1-5; v_gene: TRBV6-5; d_gene: NA; abundance: NA; CDR3nt: TGTGCCAGCAGTTTTAGCAGCGGGGCCGCCCAGCATTTT; CDR3aa: CASSFSSGAAQHF
j_gene: TRBJ1-1; v_gene: TRBV5-4; d_gene: TRBD1; abundance: NA; CDR3nt: TGTGCCAGCAGCTCGAAGGACAGGGGAACTGAAGCTTTCTTT; CDR3aa: CASSSKDRGTEAFF
j_gene: TRBJ2-7; v_gene: TRBV5-1; d_gene: TRBD1; abundance: NA; CDR3nt: TGCGCCAGCAGCTTCTCGGACAGGGCCTACGAGCAGTACTTC; CDR3aa: CASSFSDRAYEQYF
j_gene: TRBJ2-1; v_gene: TRBV7-8; d_gene: TRBD2; abundance: NA; CDR3nt: TGTGCCAGCAGCTTAGCGAGTAGACTAGCGGGATTTTTCTACAATGAGCAGTTCTTC; CDR3aa: CASSLASRLAGFFYNEQFF
j_gene: TRBJ2-3; v_gene: TRBV5-1; d_gene: NA; abundance: NA; CDR3nt: TGCGCCAGCAGCTTGGACAAGCGATTTAGCACAGATACGCAGTATTTT; CDR3aa: CASSLDKRFSTDTQYF
j_gene: TRBJ2-1; v_gene: TRBV5-6; d_gene: TRBD1; abundance: NA; CDR3nt: TGTGCCAGCAGCTTGAATGGACAGGCTAGCTTGACTGAGCAGTTCTTC; CDR3aa: CASSLNGQASLTEQFF
j_gene: TRBJ1-5; v_gene: TRBV28; d_gene: TRBD1; abundance: NA; CDR3nt: TGTGCCAGCTGGACACCGGGACAGGGGTCCCAAGGGGGCAATCAGCCCCAGCATTTT; CDR3aa: CASWTPGQGSQGGNQPQHF
j_gene: TRBJ2-1; v_gene: TRBV19; d_gene: NA; abundance: NA; CDR3nt: TGTGCCAGTAGCGGGAGATATTACAATGAGCAGTTCTTC; CDR3aa: CASSGRYYNEQFF
j_gene: TRBJ2-3; v_gene: TRBV29-1; d_gene: NA; abundance: once; CDR3nt: TGCAGCGCCTCGGGGGGCGGGAGTGATACGCAGTATTTT; CDR3aa: CSASGGGSDTQYF
j_gene: TRBJ2-7; v_gene: TRBV6-5; d_gene: TRBD1; abundance: NA; CDR3nt: TGTGCCAGCAGTTACCTAACAGGGGGGGAGCAGTACTTC; CDR3aa: CASSYLTGGEQYF
j_gene: TRBJ1-5; v_gene: TRBV6-2/TRBV6-3; d_gene: TRBD1; abundance: NA; CDR3nt: TGTGCCAGCAGTTACCTGACAGGGACTCAGCCCCAGCATTTT; CDR3aa: CASSYLTGTQPQHF
j_gene: TRBJ2-7; v_gene: TRBV27; d_gene: NA; abundance: NA; CDR3nt: TGTGCCAGCAGTTTAGTTGTCGGGAGCTCCTACGAGCAGTACTTC; CDR3aa: CASSLVVGSSYEQYF
j_gene: TRBJ2-3; v_gene: TRBV19; d_gene: TRBD2; abundance: NA; CDR3nt: TGTGCCAGTACCACGGTCCCCGGGACTAGCGGGTCCCCAGATACGCAGTATTTT; CDR3aa: CASTTVPGTSGSPDTQYF
j_gene: TRBJ2-1; v_gene: TRBV11-2; d_gene: TRBD1; abundance: once; CDR3nt: TGTGCCAGCAGCTTAGGGCAGGGGGTTTATGAGCAGTTCTTC; CDR3aa: CASSLGQGVYEQFF
j_gene: TRBJ2-4; v_gene: TRBV4-2; d_gene: NA; abundance: once; CDR3nt: TGTGCCAGCAGCCAACGACTACCTCTCAAAAACATTCAGTACTTC; CDR3aa: CASSQRLPLKNIQYF
j_gene: TRBJ2-1; v_gene: TRBV27; d_gene: TRBD2; abundance: NA; CDR3nt: TGTGCCAGCAGTTCCGGGACTAGCTACAATGAGCAGTTCTTC; CDR3aa: CASSSGTSYNEQFF
j_gene: TRBJ1-1; v_gene: TRBV7-2; d_gene: TRBD1; abundance: NA; CDR3nt: TGTGCCAGCAGCTTAACGGGACAGGGGAACACTGAAGCTTTCTTT; CDR3aa: CASSLTGQGNTEAFF
j_gene: TRBJ2-3; v_gene: TRBV4-2; d_gene: TRBD2; abundance: NA; CDR3nt: TGTGCCAGCAGCCAAGAACGACTAGCGGGAGTGCGCACAGATACGCAGTATTTT; CDR3aa: CASSQERLAGVRTDTQYF
j_gene: TRBJ2-1; v_gene: TRBV19; d_gene: TRBD2; abundance: NA; CDR3nt: TGTGCCAGTAGTATGCTAGCGGGGGCCACTTACGACAATGAGCAGTTCTTC; CDR3aa: CASSMLAGATYDNEQFF
j_gene: TRBJ1-6; v_gene: TRBV5-1; d_gene: NA; abundance: NA; CDR3nt: TGCGCCAGCAGCTTCAACAGGGTAACGGGTAATTCACCCCTCCACTTT; CDR3aa: CASSFNRVTGNSPLHF
j_gene: TRBJ1-3; v_gene: TRBV29-1; d_gene: NA; abundance: NA; CDR3nt: TGCAGCGCCACAGGGCCCGGGCCTGGAAACACCATATATTTT; CDR3aa: CSATGPGPGNTIYF
j_gene: TRBJ1-2; v_gene: TRBV15; d_gene: NA; abundance: NA; CDR3nt: TGTGCCACCAGCAGAGTTGAGGGAACGATTAACTATGGCTACACCTTC; CDR3aa: CATSRVEGTINYGYTF
j_gene: TRBJ2-5; v_gene: TRBV5-4; d_gene: NA; abundance: NA; CDR3nt: TGTGCCAGCAGCTTTGCGAAGCAAGAGACCCAGTACTTC; CDR3aa: CASSFAKQETQYF
j_gene: TRBJ1-3; v_gene: TRBV7-6; d_gene: NA; abundance: NA; CDR3nt: TGTGCCAGCAGCTCACTACCTCCCGACCGGTCTGGAAACACCATATATTTT; CDR3aa: CASSSLPPDRSGNTIYF
j_gene: TRBJ2-1; v_gene: TRBV7-2; d_gene: TRBD1; abundance: NA; CDR3nt: TGTGCCAGCAGCTTATATGGACAGGGGTATGAGCAGTTCTTC; CDR3aa: CASSLYGQGYEQFF
j_gene: TRBJ1-5; v_gene: TRBV6-2/TRBV6-3; d_gene: NA; abundance: once; CDR3nt: TGTGCCAGCAGTTACCCCTCCCAGCCCCAGCATTTT; CDR3aa: CASSYPSQPQHF